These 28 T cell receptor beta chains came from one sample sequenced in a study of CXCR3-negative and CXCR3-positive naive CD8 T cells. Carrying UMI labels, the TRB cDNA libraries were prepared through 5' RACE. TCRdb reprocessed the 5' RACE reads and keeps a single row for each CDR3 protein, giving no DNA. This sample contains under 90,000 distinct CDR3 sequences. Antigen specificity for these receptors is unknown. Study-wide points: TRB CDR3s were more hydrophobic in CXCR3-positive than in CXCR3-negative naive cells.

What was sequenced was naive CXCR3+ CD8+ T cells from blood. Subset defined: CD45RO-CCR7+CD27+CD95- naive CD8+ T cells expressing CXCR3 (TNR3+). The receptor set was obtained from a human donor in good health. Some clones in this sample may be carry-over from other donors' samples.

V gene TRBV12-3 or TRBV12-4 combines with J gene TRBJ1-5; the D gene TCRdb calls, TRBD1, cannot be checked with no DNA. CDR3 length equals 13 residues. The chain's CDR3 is CASTPGGNQPQHF.

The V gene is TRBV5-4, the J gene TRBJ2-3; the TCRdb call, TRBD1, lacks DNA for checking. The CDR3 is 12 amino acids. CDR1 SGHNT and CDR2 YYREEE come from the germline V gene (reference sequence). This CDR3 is CASSHPVDTQYF.

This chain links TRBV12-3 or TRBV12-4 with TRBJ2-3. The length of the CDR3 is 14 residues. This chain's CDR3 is CASSFPSFTDTQYF.

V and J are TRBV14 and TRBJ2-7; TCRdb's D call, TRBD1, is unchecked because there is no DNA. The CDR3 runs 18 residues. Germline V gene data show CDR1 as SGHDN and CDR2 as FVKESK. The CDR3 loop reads CASSQGPDRQDFNYEQYF.

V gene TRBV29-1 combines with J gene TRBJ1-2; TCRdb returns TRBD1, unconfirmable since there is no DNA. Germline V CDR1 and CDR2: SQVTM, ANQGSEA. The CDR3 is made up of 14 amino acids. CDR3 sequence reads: CSVRGGSLSYGYTF.

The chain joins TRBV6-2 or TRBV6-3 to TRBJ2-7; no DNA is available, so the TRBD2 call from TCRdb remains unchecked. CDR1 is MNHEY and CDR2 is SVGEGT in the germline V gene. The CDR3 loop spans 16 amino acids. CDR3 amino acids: CASSTGTSGFSYEQYF.

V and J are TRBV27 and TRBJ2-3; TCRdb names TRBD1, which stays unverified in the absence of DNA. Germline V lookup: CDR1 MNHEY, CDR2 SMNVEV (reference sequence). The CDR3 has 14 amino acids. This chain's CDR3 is CASSLVGGLDTQYF.

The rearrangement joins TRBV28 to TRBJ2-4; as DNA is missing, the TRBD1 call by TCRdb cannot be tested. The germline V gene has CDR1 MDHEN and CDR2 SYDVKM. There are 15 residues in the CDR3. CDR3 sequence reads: CASRETGLAKNIQYF.

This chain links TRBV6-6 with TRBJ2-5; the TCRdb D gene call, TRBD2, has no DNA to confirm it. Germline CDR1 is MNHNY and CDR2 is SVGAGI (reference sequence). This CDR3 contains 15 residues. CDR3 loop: CASSYFASGMETQYF.

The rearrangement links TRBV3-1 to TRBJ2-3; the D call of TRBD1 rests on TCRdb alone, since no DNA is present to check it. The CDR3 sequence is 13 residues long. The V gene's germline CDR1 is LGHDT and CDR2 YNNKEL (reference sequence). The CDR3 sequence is CASSHGSGDTQYF.

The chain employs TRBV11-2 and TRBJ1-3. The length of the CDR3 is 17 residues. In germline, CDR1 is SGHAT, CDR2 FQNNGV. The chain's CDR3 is CASSLGARLGPGNTIYF. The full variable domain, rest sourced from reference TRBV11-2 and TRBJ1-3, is EAGVAQSPRYKIIEKRQSVAFWCNPISGHATLYWYQQILGQGPKLLIQFQNNGVVDDSQLPKDRFSAERLKGVDSTLKIQPAKLEDSAVYLCASSLGARLGPGNTIYFGEGSWLTVV.

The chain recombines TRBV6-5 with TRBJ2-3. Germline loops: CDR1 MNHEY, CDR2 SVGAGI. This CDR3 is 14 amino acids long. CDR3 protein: CASSFDDAADTQYF.

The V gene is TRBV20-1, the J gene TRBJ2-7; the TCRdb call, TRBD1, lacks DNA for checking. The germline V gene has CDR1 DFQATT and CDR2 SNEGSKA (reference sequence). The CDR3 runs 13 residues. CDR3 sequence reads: CSARKTGENEQYF.

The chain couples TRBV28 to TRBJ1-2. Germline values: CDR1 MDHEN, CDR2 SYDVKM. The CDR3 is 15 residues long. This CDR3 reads CASTQLKKGDYGYTF.

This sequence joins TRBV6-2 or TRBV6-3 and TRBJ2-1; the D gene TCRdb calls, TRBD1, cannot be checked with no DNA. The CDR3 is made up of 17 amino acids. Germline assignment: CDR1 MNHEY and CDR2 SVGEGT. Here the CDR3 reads CASSYQLGRANYNEQFF.

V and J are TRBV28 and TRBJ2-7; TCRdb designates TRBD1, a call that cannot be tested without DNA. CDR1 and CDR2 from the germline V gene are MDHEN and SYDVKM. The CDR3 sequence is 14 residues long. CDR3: CASSLVGAGYEQYF.

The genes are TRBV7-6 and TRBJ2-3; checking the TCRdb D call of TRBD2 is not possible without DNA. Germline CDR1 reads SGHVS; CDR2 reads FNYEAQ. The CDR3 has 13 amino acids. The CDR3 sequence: CASSSGGGDTQYF.

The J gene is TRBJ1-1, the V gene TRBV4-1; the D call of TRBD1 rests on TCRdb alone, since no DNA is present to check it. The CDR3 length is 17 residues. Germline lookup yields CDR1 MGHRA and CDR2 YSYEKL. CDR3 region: CASSRTPWGSQNTEAFF.

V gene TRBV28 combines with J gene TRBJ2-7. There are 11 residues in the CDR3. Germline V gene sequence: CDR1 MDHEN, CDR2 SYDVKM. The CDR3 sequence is CASSRLDEQYF. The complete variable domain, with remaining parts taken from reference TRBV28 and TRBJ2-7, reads DVKVTQSSRYLVKRTGEKVFLECVQDMDHENMFWYRQDPGLGLRLIYFSYDVKMKEKGDIPEGYSVSREKKERFSLILESASTNQTSMYLCASSRLDEQYFGPGTRLTVT.

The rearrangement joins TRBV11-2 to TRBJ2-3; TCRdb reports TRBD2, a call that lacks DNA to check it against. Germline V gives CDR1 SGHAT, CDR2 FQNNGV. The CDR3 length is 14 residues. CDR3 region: CASSPSPGKDTQYF. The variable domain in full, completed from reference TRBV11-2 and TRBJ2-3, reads EAGVAQSPRYKIIEKRQSVAFWCNPISGHATLYWYQQILGQGPKLLIQFQNNGVVDDSQLPKDRFSAERLKGVDSTLKIQPAKLEDSAVYLCASSPSPGKDTQYFGPGTRLTVL.

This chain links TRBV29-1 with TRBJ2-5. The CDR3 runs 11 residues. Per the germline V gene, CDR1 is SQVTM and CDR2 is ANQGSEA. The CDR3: CSVEGQETQYF.

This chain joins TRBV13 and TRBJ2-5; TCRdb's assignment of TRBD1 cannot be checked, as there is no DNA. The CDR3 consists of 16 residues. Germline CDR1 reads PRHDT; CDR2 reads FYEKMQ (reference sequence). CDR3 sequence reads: CASARWGRPNQETQYF. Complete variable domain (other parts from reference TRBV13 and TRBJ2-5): AAGVIQSPRHLIKEKRETATLKCYPIPRHDTVYWYQQGPGQDPQFLISFYEKMQSDKGSIPDRFSAQQFSDYHSELNMSSLELGDSALYFCASARWGRPNQETQYFGPGTRLLVL.

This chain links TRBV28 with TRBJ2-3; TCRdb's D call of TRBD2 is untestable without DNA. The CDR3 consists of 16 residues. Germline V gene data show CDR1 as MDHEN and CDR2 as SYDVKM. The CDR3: CASTPGLAAHTDTQYF.

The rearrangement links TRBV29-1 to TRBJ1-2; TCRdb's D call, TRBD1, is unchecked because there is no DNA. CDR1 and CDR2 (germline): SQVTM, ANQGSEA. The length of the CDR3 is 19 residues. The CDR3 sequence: CSVDLGLHPRTGLTYGYTF.

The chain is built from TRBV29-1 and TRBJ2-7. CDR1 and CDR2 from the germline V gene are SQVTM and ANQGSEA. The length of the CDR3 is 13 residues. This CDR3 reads CSVRLPNHYEQYF.

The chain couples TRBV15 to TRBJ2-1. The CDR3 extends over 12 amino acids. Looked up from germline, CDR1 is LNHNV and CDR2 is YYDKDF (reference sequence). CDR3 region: CATSRDTVEQFF. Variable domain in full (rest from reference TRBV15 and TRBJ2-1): DAMVIQNPRYQVTQFGKPVTLSCSQTLNHNVMYWYQQKSSQAPKLLFHYYDKDFNNEADTPDNFQSRRPNTSFCFLDIRSPGLGDTAMYLCATSRDTVEQFFGPGTRLTVL.

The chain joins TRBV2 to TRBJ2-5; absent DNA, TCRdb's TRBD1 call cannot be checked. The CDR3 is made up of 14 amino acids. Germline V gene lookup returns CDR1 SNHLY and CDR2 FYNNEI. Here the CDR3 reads CASSGTGGRETQYF.

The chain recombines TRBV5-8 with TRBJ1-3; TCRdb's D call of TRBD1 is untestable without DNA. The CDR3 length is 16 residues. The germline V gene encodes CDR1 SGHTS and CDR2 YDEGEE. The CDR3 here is CASSRDDGQSIGTIYF. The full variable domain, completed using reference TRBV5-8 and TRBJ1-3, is EAGVTQSPTHLIKTRGQQATLRCSPISGHTSVYWYQQALGLGLQFLLWYDEGEERNRGNFPPRFSGRQFPNYSSELNVNALELEDSALYLCASSRDDGQSIGTIYFGEGSWLTVV.